A single sample gave rise to the 10 T cell receptor beta chains below, sequenced in a study of shared clonotypes between healthy human individuals. Naive CD8 cells lacked CD45RO and underwent positive selection for CCR7, leaving out terminally differentiated effector memory CD45RA+ cells. TCRdb keeps only in-frame clones here, not all; method: immunoSEQ multiplex PCR. The top ten hold around 24% of the sample, which has about 820,000 clones, over 90% seen once. Sequencing was done on a sample of naive CD8+ T cells sorted from blood. These TCRs come from a man aged 25 to 40 in good health.

The chain couples TRBV10-3 to TRBJ1-2; D remains unclear. Germline-derived CDR1 and CDR2 are ENHRY and SYGVKD. Deletions cut 2 bases from V and 6 bases from J, with 22 bases between. The CDR3 spans 17 residues. CDR3 amino acids: CAISEISPSGIRDGYTF. The DNA of the CDR3 is TGTGCCATCAGTGAGATTAGCCCCTCCGGGATCCGGGATGGCTACACCTTC.

This clone was detected a few times. The genes are TRBV2 and TRBJ1-5; the D is unclear. In germline, CDR1 is SNHLY, CDR2 FYNNEI. V gave up 3 bases and J gave up 4 bases, with 4 bases separating them. The CDR3 is 12 amino acids. The CDR3 DNA follows: TGTGCCAGCAGTGATTGGAATCAGCCCCAGCATTTT. It codes for CASSDWNQPQHF.

The chain joins TRBV5-6 to TRBJ2-7, with 10 nucleotides matching TRBD1. The germline V gene encodes CDR1 SGHDT and CDR2 YYEEEE. This CDR3 has 16 residues. The V and J ends lost 3 bases and 2 bases, in that order; junction bases with no gene match: 8. CDR3 loop: CASSSATGTGAYEQYF. CDR3 nucleotide sequence: TGTGCCAGCAGCTCCGCCACCGGGACAGGGGCCTACGAGCAGTACTTC.

The chain has TRBV27 and TRBJ2-1, with 12 positions matching TRBD2. Unmatched junction bases numbered 2, after V lost 6 bases and J lost 5 bases. This CDR3 has 14 amino acids. CDR1 is MNHEY, CDR2 SMNVEV, per germline (reference sequence). The CDR3 is CASSSSGRDNEQFF. CDR3 sequence (DNA): TGTGCCAGCAGCTCTAGCGGGAGGGACAATGAGCAGTTCTTC.

The J gene is TRBJ1-2, the V gene TRBV27; TRBD1 aligns across 9 bases. Germline V gene sequence: CDR1 MNHEY, CDR2 SMNVEV (reference sequence). This CDR3 is built from 15 residues. V was pared by 6 bases and J by 1 base, with 6 bases of the junction left unmatched. The CDR3 here is CASSHWDRVNYGYTF. CDR3 bases: TGTGCCAGCAGCCATTGGGACAGGGTTAACTATGGCTACACCTTC.

The J gene is TRBJ2-6, the V gene TRBV14; tentatively, D is TRBD2 (6 bases). Trimming shortened V by 4 bases and J by 4 bases, and 14 bases separated the two germline ends. The germline V gene encodes CDR1 SGHDN and CDR2 FVKESK. The CDR3 is 16 amino acids. The CDR3 region is CASSPGEARGANVLTF. CDR3 DNA sequence: TGTGCCAGCAGCCCCGGGGAGGCGAGGGGGGCCAACGTCCTGACTTTC.

The rearrangement links TRBV4-1 to TRBJ2-7; D possibly corresponds to TRBD2 (5 bases). Germline CDR1 MGHRA, CDR2 YSYEKL. The CDR3 covers 16 residues. Between the trimmed V and J ends, which lost 0 bases and 0 bases, there was a span of 12 bases. The CDR3 DNA reads TGCGCCAGCAGCCAAGAACGCAGCGGAAGCTCCTACGAGCAGTACTTC. It specifies CASSQERSGSSYEQYF.

Comments on this clone: This same CDR3 is encoded by further DNA sequences in the sample. The chain joins TRBV11-2 to TRBJ2-7; 9 nucleotides line up with TRBD2. CDR1 is SGHAT, CDR2 FQNNGV, per germline. After removal of 0 bases from V and 3 bases from J, the junction contained 3 bases not matched to a gene. The CDR3 has 15 amino acids. The CDR3 DNA follows: TGTGCCAGCAGCTTAGAAGGTAGCGGGAGCTACGAGCAGTACTTC. Residues: CASSLEGSGSYEQYF.

The chain is built from TRBV7-9 and TRBJ2-3, with a possible D match to TRBD2 (6 bases). The CDR3 spans 15 residues. CDR1 and CDR2 (germline): SEHNR, FQNEAQ (reference sequence). V was shortened by 4 bases and J by 1 base, with 12 bases between the two germline ends. As DNA, the CDR3 is TGTGCCAGCAGCTCCAGGGAGGTAGGCACAGATACGCAGTATTTT. Translating gives CASSSREVGTDTQYF.

This chain joins TRBV27 and TRBJ2-3, with D unresolved. The germline V gene encodes CDR1 MNHEY and CDR2 SMNVEV (reference sequence). V was trimmed by 5 bases and J by 1 base, leaving 16 bases between them. The CDR3 sequence is 16 residues long. CDR3 sequence reads: CASSPLWTEGTDTQYF. The DNA of the CDR3 is TGTGCCAGCAGTCCCCTTTGGACGGAAGGCACAGATACGCAGTATTTT.